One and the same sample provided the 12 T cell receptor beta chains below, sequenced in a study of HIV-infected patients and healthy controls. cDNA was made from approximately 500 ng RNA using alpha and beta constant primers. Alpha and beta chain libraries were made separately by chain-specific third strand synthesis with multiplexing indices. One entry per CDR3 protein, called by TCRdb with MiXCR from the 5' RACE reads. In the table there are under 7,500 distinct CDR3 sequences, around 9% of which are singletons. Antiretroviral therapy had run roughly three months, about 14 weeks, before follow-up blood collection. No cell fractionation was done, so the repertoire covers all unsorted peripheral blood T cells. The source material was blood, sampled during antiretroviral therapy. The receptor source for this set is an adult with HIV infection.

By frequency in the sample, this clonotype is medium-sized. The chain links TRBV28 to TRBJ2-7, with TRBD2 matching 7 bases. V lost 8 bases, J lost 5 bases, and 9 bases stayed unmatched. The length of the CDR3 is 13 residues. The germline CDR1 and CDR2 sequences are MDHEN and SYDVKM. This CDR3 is CASEPGGSHEQYF. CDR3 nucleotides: TGTGCCAGCGAACCCGGGGGGTCCCACGAGCAGTACTTC.

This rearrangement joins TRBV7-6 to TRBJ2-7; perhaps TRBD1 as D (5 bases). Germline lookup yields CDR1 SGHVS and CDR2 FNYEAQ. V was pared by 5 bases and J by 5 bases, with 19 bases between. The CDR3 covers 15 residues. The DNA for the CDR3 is TGTGCCAGCAGCCCAACCGACAGTAGTGGAAACGAGCAGTACTTC. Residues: CASSPTDSSGNEQYF.

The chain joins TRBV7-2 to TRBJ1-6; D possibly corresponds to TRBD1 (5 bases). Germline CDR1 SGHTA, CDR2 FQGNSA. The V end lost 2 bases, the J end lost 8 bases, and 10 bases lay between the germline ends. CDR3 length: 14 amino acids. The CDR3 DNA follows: TGTGCCAGCAGCTTATGGGGGGAAGATTCACCCCTCCACTTT. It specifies CASSLWGEDSPLHF.

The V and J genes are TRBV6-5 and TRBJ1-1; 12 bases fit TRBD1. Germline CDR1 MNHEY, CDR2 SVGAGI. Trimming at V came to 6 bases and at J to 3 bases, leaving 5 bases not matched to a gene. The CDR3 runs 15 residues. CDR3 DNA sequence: TGTGCCAGCAGCCTCGGGACAGGGGGCTACACTGAAGCTTTCTTT. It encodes CASSLGTGGYTEAFF.

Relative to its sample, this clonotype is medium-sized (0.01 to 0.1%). In DNA form, the CDR3 reads TGTGCCAGCAGCGGCGCAGCGGGAGGGCCTGGAGATACGCAGTATTTT. Its translation is CASSGAAGGPGDTQYF. The rearrangement links TRBV7-8 to TRBJ2-3; 10 positions agree with TRBD2. The CDR3 loop spans 16 amino acids. V shed 5 bases and J 5 bases; nucleotides not matched to a gene: 10. From germline, CDR1 is SGHVS and CDR2 FQNEAQ. The variable domain in full, completed from reference TRBV7-8 and TRBJ2-3, reads GAGVSQSPRYKVAKRGQDVALRCDPISGHVSLFWYQQALGQGPEFLTYFQNEAQLDKSGLPSDRFFAERPEGSVSTLKIQRTQQEDSAVYLCASSGAAGGPGDTQYFGPGTRLTVL.

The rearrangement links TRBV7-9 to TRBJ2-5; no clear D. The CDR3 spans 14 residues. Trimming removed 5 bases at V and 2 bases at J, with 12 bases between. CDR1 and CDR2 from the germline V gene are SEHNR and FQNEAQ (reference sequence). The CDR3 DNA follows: TGTGCCAGCAGCATCACGAGAGGACAAGAGACCCAGTACTTC. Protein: CASSITRGQETQYF.

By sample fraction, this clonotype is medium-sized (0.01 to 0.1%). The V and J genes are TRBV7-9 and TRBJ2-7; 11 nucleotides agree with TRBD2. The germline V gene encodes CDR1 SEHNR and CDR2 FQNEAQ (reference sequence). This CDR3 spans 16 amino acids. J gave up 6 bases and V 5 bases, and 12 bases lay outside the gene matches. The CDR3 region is CASSPRLAGSLAEQYF. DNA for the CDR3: TGTGCCAGCAGCCCTCGACTAGCGGGATCTCTGGCCGAGCAGTACTTC.

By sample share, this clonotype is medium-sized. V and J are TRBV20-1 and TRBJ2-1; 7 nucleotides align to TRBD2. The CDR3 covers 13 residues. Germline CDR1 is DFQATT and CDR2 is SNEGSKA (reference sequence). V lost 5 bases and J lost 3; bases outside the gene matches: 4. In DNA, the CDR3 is TGCAGTGCTGGAAGGACTAGCTACAATGAGCAGTTCTTC. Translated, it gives CSAGRTSYNEQFF.

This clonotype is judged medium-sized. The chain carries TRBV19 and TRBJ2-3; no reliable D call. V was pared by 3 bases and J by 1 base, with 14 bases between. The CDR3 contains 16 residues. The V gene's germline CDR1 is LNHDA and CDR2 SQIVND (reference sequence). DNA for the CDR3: TGTGCCAGTAGTATTGGCCTCAACGCTGGCACAGATACGCAGTATTTT. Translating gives CASSIGLNAGTDTQYF.

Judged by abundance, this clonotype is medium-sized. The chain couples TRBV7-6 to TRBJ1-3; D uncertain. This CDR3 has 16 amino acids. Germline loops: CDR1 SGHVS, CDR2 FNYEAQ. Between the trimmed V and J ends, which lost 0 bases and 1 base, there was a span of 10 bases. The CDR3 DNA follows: TGTGCCAGCAGCTTAGCCAAAGGGATGTCTGGAAACACCATATATTTT. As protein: CASSLAKGMSGNTIYF.

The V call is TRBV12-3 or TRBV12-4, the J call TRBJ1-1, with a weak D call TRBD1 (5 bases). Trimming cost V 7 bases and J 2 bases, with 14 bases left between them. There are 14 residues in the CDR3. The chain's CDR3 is CASTLGGPNTEAFF. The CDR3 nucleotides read TGTGCCAGCACTCTTGGGGGACCTAACACTGAAGCTTTCTTT.

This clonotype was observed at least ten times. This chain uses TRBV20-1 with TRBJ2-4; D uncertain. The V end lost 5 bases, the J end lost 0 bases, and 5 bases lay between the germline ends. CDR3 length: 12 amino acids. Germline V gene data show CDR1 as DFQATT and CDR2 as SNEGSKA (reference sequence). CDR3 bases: TGCAGTGCTTTGGTAGCCAAAAACATTCAGTACTTC. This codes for CSALVAKNIQYF.